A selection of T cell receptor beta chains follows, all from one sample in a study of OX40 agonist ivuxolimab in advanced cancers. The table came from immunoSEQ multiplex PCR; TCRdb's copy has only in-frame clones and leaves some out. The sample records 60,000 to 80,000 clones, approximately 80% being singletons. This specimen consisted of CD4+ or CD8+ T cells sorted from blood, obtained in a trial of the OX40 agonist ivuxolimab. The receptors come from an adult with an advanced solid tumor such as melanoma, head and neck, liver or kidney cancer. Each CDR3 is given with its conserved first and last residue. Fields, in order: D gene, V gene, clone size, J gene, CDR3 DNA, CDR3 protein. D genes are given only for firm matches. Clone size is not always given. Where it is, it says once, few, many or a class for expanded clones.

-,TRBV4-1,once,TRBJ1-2,TGCGCCAGCAGCCAAACTGTGTTGGGACTCTACACCTTC,CASSQTVLGLYTF
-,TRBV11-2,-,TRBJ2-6,TGTGCCAGCAGCTTTTCTCGGTTCTCTGGGGCCAACGTCCTGACTTTC,CASSFSRFSGANVLTF
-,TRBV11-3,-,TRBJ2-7,TGTGCCAGCAGCCCAATCGGGGTGGAGAGGGCCGAGCAGTACTTC,CASSPIGVERAEQYF
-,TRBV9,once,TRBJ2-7,TGTGCCAGCAGCGCTCAGGGGTCCTACGAGCAGTACTTC,CASSAQGSYEQYF
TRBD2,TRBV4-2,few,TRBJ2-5,TGTGCCAGCAGCCAAGATGACCCTTTGACAGCGGGGGGGGAAGAGACCCAGTACTTC,CASSQDDPLTAGGEETQYF
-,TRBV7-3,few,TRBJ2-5,TGTGCCAGCAGCAACTTGGGAGAGACCCAGTACTTC,CASSNLGETQYF
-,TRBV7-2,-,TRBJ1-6,TGTGCCAGCAGCTTAGCCGGGGGGTACAATTCACCCCTCCACTTT,CASSLAGGYNSPLHF
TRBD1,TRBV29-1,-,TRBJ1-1,TGCAGCGCCCAGGGACAGGGGAACACTGAAGCTTTCTTT,CSAQGQGNTEAFF
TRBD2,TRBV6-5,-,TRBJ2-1,TGTGCCAGCAGGAAACTAGCGGGGGGAAATGAGCAGTTCTTC,CASRKLAGGNEQFF
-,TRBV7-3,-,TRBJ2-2,TGTGCCAGCAGCTTATCAGGAACGACCGGGGAGCTGTTTTTT,CASSLSGTTGELFF
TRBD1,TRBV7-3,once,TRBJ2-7,TGTGCCAGCAGCTTGGGACAGATGAGCTACGAGCAGTACTTC,CASSLGQMSYEQYF
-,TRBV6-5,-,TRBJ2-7,TGTGCCAGCAGTGCCGGACAAGTTCATGCCGAGCAGTACTTC,CASSAGQVHAEQYF
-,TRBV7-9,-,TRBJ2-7,TGTGCCAGCAGGCCCAGGACCTATTCGAACTACGAGCAGTACTTC,CASRPRTYSNYEQYF
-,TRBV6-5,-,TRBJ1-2,TGTGCCAGCAGCCCCTCCAGGGGCCTCCGGGGCTACACCTTC,CASSPSRGLRGYTF
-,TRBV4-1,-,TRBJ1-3,TGCGCCAGCAGCCAAGATTCAGGGTATGGAAACACCATATATTTT,CASSQDSGYGNTIYF
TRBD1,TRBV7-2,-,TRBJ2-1,TGTGCCAGCATCTTGGACAGGGGGGCTATTGAGCAGTTCTTC,CASILDRGAIEQFF
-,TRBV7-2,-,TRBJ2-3,TGTGCCAGCAGCCCTCGACAGGTTCACATGGGTACGCAGTATTTT,CASSPRQVHMGTQYF
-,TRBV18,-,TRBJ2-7,TGTGCCAGCTCACCACAGTCCGCGACAGCGTACGAGCAGTACTTC,CASSPQSATAYEQYF
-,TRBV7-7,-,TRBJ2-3,TGTGCCAGCAGCCTCGGGACTGCCGGTGCAGATACGCAGTATTTT,CASSLGTAGADTQYF
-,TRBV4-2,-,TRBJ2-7,TGTGCCGGCAGCCAAGAGCGGCTAGGGGCTCACCACGAGCAGTACTTC,CAGSQERLGAHHEQYF
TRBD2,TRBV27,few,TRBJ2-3,TGTGCCAGCAGTTTAGTAGCGGGAAACACAGATACGCAGTATTTT,CASSLVAGNTDTQYF
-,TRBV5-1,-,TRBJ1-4,TGCGCCAGCAGCTTGGATAGGCCTACGGAAAAACTGTTTTTT,CASSLDRPTEKLFF
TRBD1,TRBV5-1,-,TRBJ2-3,TGCGCCAGCTCGGGACAGACAAGCACAGATACGCAGTATTTT,CASSGQTSTDTQYF
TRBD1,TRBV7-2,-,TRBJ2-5,TGTGCCAGCAGCCCAGGGACAGCCCAAGAGACCCAGTACTTC,CASSPGTAQETQYF
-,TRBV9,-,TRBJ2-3,TGTGCCAGCAGCCTCGACCTCGACCCAGCAGATACGCAGTATTTT,CASSLDLDPADTQYF
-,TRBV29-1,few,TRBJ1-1,TGCAGCGTTGAAGGGACGGTGAACACTGAAGCTTTCTTT,CSVEGTVNTEAFF
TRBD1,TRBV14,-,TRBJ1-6,TGTGCCAGCAGCCAAGGAAGACAGGGTTGGAATTCACCCCTCCACTTT,CASSQGRQGWNSPLHF
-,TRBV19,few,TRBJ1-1,TGTGCCAGTAGCCTGGGGAGGGCCGCTTTCTTT,CASSLGRAAFF
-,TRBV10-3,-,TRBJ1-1,TGTGCCATCCGGCCCGAAGCTCCGAACACTGAAGCTTTCTTT,CAIRPEAPNTEAFF
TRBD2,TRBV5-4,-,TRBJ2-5,TGTGCCAGCAGTCCGGGACTACAAGAGACCCAGTACTTC,CASSPGLQETQYF
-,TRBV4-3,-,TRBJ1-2,TGCGCCAGCAGCGCGGGGAGGGGATTCGACTATGGCTACACCTTC,CASSAGRGFDYGYTF
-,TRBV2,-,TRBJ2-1,TGTGCCAGCAACTATGGCGGGGCCGACAATGAGCAGTTCTTC,CASNYGGADNEQFF
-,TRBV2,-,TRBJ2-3,TGTGCCAGCAGTGGGGCCACCCGCACAGATACGCAGTATTTT,CASSGATRTDTQYF
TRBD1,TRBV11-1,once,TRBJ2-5,TGTGCCAGCAGCCCAGACAGGGCTAGGTCAGAGACCCAGTACTTC,CASSPDRARSETQYF
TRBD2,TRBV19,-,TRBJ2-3,TGTGCCAGTAGTTTGACTAGCGGGGGCCTCACAGATACGCAGTATTTT,CASSLTSGGLTDTQYF
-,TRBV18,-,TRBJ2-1,TGTGCCAGCTCACTTCAACCGGAGGCTAATGAGCAGTTCTTC,CASSLQPEANEQFF
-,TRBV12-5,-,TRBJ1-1,TGTGCTAGTGGTGCCCGGGGGGGGATGAACACTGAAGCTTTCTTT,CASGARGGMNTEAFF
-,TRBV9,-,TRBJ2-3,TGTGCCAGCAGCGTAGGCGACGGTCGCACAGATACGCAGTATTTT,CASSVGDGRTDTQYF
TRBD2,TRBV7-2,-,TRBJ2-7,TGTGCCAGCAGCGAAGGAGCGGGAATCGAGCAGTACTTC,CASSEGAGIEQYF
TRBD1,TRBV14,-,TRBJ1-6,TGTGCCAGCAGCCCCCTCGGACAGGTCCCAAATTCACCCCTCCACTTT,CASSPLGQVPNSPLHF
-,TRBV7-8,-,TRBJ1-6,TGTGCCAGCAGCTTAGCGTTAGGGTTACAGGCGACCCTCCACTTT,CASSLALGLQATLHF
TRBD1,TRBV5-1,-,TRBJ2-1,TGCGCCAGCAGCTTGGATCCTCCGGGACAGGGGGACAATGAGCAGTTCTTC,CASSLDPPGQGDNEQFF
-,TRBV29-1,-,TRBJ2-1,TGCAGCGCTCTTATCAGGGACAATGAGCAGTTCTTC,CSALIRDNEQFF
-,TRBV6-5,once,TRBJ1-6,TGTGCCAGCAGTTACTCGTCCAGGGGCGGTTCACCCCTCCACTTT,CASSYSSRGGSPLHF